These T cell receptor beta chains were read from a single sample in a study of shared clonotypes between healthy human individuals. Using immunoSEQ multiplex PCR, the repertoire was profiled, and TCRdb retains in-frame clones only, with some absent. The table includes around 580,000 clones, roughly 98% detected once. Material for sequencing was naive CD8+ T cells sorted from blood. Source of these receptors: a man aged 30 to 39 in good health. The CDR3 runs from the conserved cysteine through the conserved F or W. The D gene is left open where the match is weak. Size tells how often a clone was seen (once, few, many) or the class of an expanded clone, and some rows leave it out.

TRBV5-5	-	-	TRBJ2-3	TGTGCCAGCAGCTTAATCCCGACAGATACGCAGTATTTT	CASSLIPTDTQYF
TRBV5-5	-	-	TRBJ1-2	TGTGCCAGCCAACAGAGCACCTATGGCTACACCTTC	CASQQSTYGYTF
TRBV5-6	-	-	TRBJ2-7	TGTGCCAGCAGCTTGGGGGGGCCCGAGCAGTACTTC	CASSLGGPEQYF
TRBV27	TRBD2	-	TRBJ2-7	TGTGCCAGCAGTTCTAATTACGCTACTAGCGGGAGATTCTACGAGCAGTACTTC	CASSSNYATSGRFYEQYF
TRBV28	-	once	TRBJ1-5	TGTGCCAGCAGTTTATACACCATCAGGAACAATCAGCCCCAGCATTTT	CASSLYTIRNNQPQHF
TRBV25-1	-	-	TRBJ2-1	TGTGCCAGCAGTGAATATGGGGGGGCTGTTTACAATGAGCAGTTCTTC	CASSEYGGAVYNEQFF
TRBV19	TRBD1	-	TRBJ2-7	TGTGCCAGTAGCCAAAGGGACAGCCTAGTTATCGAGCAGTACTTC	CASSQRDSLVIEQYF
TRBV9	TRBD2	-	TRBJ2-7	TGTGCCAGCAGCGCACTAGCGGGAGATTACTACGAGCAGTACTTC	CASSALAGDYYEQYF
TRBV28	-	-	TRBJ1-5	TGTGCCATCGGGGGAGTAAATCAGCCCCAGCATTTT	CAIGGVNQPQHF
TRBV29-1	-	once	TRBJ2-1	TGCAGCGTTGAAATCCCGCTGGGCCCGGCGTATGAGCAGTTCTTC	CSVEIPLGPAYEQFF
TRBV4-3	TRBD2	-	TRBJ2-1	TGCGCCAGCAGCCAAGATACGCTAGCGGGAGGGTACTACAATGAGCAGTTCTTC	CASSQDTLAGGYYNEQFF
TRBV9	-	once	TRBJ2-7	TGTGCCAGCAGTACCTACTGGGGGGACGAGGAGCAGTACTTC	CASSTYWGDEEQYF
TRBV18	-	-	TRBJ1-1	TGTGCCAGCTCACCACCGACACGGACCACTGAAGCTTTCTTT	CASSPPTRTTEAFF
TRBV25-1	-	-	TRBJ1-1	TGTGCCAGCACGTCGACGGGGAACACTGAAGCTTTCTTT	CASTSTGNTEAFF
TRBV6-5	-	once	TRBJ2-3	TGTGCCAGCAGTTACAGGGCTAGCACAGATACGCAGTATTTT	CASSYRASTDTQYF
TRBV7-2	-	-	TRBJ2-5	TGTGCCAGCAGCTTTTTGGGGACCCAGTACTTC	CASSFLGTQYF
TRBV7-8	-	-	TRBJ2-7	TGTGCCAGCAGCCCACCCCTATATTCCATGGATATTTCCCACGAGCAGTACTTC	CASSPPLYSMDISHEQYF
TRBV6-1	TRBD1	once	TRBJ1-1	TGTGCCAGCAGTGAAGCGACAGGGTATACTGAAGCTTTCTTT	CASSEATGYTEAFF
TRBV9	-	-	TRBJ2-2	TGTGCCAGCAGCGTACCCCCCGGGGAGCTGTTTTTT	CASSVPPGELFF
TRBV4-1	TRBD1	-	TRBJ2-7	TGCGCCAGCAGCCAAGGGGGACAGACCTACGAGCAGTACTTC	CASSQGGQTYEQYF
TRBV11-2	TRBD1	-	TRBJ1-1	TGTGCCAGCAGCCGTCGGACAGGGGGAATTGAAGCTTTCTTT	CASSRRTGGIEAFF
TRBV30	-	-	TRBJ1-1	TGTGCCTGGAGTAAAGGGTACACTGAAGCTTTCTTT	CAWSKGYTEAFF
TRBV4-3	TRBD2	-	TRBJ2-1	TGCGCCAGCAGCCAAGACGTGTCGGGAGGGACCTACAATGAGCAGTTCTTC	CASSQDVSGGTYNEQFF
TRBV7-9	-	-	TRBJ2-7	TGTGCCAGCAGCTCGACCTACGAGCAGTACTTC	CASSSTYEQYF
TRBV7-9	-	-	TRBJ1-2	TGTGCCAGCAGCTCTCCAACAGGGATTGGTGGCTACACCTTC	CASSSPTGIGGYTF
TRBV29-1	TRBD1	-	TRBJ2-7	TGCAGCGTCTATCTGACAGGGAAGGGGAGCTCCTACGAGCAGTACTTC	CSVYLTGKGSSYEQYF
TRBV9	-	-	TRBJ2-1	TGTGCCAGCAGCGTAGAGGATTGGGGCTTGAACAATGAGCAGTTCTTC	CASSVEDWGLNNEQFF
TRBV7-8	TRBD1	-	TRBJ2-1	TGTGCCAGCAGCTCCGGACAGGGGATATACAATGAGCAGTTCTTC	CASSSGQGIYNEQFF
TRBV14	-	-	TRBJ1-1	TGTGCCAGCAGCCAAGGGGGGCCGAACACTGAAGCTTTCTTT	CASSQGGPNTEAFF
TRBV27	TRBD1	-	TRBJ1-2	TGTGCCAGCAGCAGGGACAGGGGGCTTCTCTATGGCTACACCTTC	CASSRDRGLLYGYTF
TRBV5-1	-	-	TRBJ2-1	TGCGCCAGCAGCTTGGCTCTGGGGGGCTCCTACAATGAGCAGTTCTTC	CASSLALGGSYNEQFF
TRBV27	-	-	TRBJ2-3	TGTGCCAGCGGCTGGAGCACAGATACGCAGTATTTT	CASGWSTDTQYF
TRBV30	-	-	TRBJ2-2	TGTGCCTGGTCTGAATTTCCGACCGGGGAGCTGTTTTTT	CAWSEFPTGELFF
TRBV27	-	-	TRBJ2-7	TGTGCCAGCAGTCTGGGAGCGGTCCCCTACGAGCAGTACTTC	CASSLGAVPYEQYF
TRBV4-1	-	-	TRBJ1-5	TGCGCCAGCAGCCAGGGCTGGGGGGGCTCCGAATTAAATCAGCCCCAGCATTTT	CASSQGWGGSELNQPQHF
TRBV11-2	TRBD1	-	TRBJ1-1	TGTGCCAGCAGTTCGACAGGGAGGGACACTGAAGCTTTCTTT	CASSSTGRDTEAFF
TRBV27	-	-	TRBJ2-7	TGTGCCAGCAGTTTATCAGGACCCTACGAGCAGTACTTC	CASSLSGPYEQYF
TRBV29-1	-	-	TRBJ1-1	TGCAGCGTTGTCGTTACCCATCGTAAACGGAACACTGAAGCTTTCTTT	CSVVVTHRKRNTEAFF
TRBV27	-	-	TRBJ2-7	TGTGCCAGCAGCCGCTGGGGTACGGGCGAGCAGTACTTC	CASSRWGTGEQYF
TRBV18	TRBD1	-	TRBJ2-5	TGTGCCAGCTCGCGCTTAACCCAGGGGGTGGAAGAGACCCAGTACTTC	CASSRLTQGVEETQYF
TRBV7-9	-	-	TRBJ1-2	TGTGCCAGCAGCCCGACGTATGGGGATATAGATGGCTACACCTTC	CASSPTYGDIDGYTF
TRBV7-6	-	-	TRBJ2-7	TGTGCCAGCAGCTTAGGGGCAGGGGATGGCTACGAGCAGTACTTC	CASSLGAGDGYEQYF
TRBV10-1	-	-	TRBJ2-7	TGCGCCAGCAGTGAGTCGTCCGGGGGTCTATACGAGCAGTACTTC	CASSESSGGLYEQYF
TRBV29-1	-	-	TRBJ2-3	TGCAGCGCCCCCGGGTCGACGGCGAGGGCAGATACGCAGTATTTT	CSAPGSTARADTQYF